Each of the 7 T cell receptor beta chains below was sequenced from the same sample in a study of read filtering for tumor transcriptome and immune sequencing. Molecular barcoded adaptors covering alpha/delta and beta/gamma chains were used on about 390 ng RNA. TCRdb reprocessed the reads via MiXCR and lists one record per CDR3 protein. Of under 35,000 distinct CDR3 sequences listed, 18% are singletons. Source material: a population of CD138-negative cells sorted from bone marrow. These receptors were taken from a donor aged 40 or older with multiple myeloma.

This clonotype was counted ten times or more. J is TRBJ1-2 and V is TRBV5-1; 12 bases are a match to TRBD1. The CDR3 totals 17 residues. Trimming took 0 bases from V and 3 from J; bases not matched to a gene: 6. Germline V lookup: CDR1 SGHRS, CDR2 YFSETQ. CDR3 coding DNA: TGCGCCAGCAGCTTGGAACCCGGGACAGGGGGCGACTATGGCTACACCTTC. It yields the protein CASSLEPGTGGDYGYTF.

The rearrangement links TRBV5-4 to TRBJ2-7; D is uncertain. V lost 0 bases, J lost 9 bases, and 13 bases lay in between. The CDR3 spans 13 residues. Germline CDR1 reads SGHNT; CDR2 reads YYREEE (reference sequence). The CDR3 DNA follows: TGTGCCAGCAGCTTGGCAATGGACCACGGGCAGTACTTC. Amino acid sequence: CASSLAMDHGQYF.

This clonotype was picked up many times. The rearrangement uses TRBV11-1 and TRBJ2-3; D perhaps matches TRBD2 (5 bases). The CDR3 contains 14 residues. The V end was cut by 4 bases, the J end by 2 bases, with 10 bases between. The germline gives CDR1 SGHAT, CDR2 FQDESV (reference sequence). DNA for the CDR3: TGTGCCAGCAGCTCCGAGGACTTCACAGATACGCAGTATTTT. This codes for CASSSEDFTDTQYF. Filled out from reference TRBV11-1 and TRBJ2-3, the complete variable domain reads EAEVAQSPRYKITEKSQAVAFWCDPISGHATLYWYRQILGQGPELLVQFQDESVVDDSQLPKDRFSAERLKGVDSTLKIQPAELGDSAMYLCASSSEDFTDTQYFGPGTRLTVL.

This clonotype was detected a few times. The V gene is TRBV30, the J gene TRBJ1-4; D unresolved. With 1 base removed from V and 0 bases from J, the gap between germline ends came to 9 bases. The CDR3 loop spans 15 amino acids. Germline V gene lookup returns CDR1 GTSNPN and CDR2 SVGIG (reference sequence). The CDR3 DNA reads TGTGCCTGGAGTGGAGAGGCAGCAACTAATGAAAAACTGTTTTTT. Its protein is CAWSGEAATNEKLFF.

The sample holds a few counts of this clonotype. A much larger clone differs from this one at a single base, so this may be a read error. The rearrangement joins TRBV19 to TRBJ1-5, with TRBD1 matching 8 bases. This CDR3 comprises 16 residues. Germline V gives CDR1 LNHDA, CDR2 SQIVND (reference sequence). The CDR3 DNA reads TGTGCCAGTAGTAGACAGGGGCCCGGGGGAAATCAGCCCCAGCGTTTT. It encodes CASSRQGPGGNQPQRF.

Points on this clonotype: This CDR3 fails to terminate in the conserved phenylalanine or tryptophan, so it likely reflects a read error. This chain links TRBV11-2 with TRBJ2-5; TRBD2 matches at 7 bases. CDR1 SGHAT and CDR2 FQNNGV come from the germline V gene. This CDR3 region has 15 residues. As DNA, the CDR3 is TGTGTCAGCAGCGGGGAGTTAGGGTCGCGGGAGACCCAGTACTCC. Translated: CVSSGELGSRETQYS.

As to this clonotype: A much larger clone lies a single base off, so this may be a read error. The chain links TRBV3-1 to TRBJ2-3, with 7 bases identical to TRBD1. Trimming removed 1 base from V and 2 bases from J; junction bases left unmatched: 3. The CDR3 loop spans 15 amino acids. CDR1 is LGHDT, CDR2 YNNKEL, per germline (reference sequence). CDR3 coding DNA: TGTGCCAGCAGCCAAGGGGACAGTATCACAGATACGCAGTATTTT. It specifies CASSQGDSITDTQYF.